The 14 T cell receptor beta chains in this list originate from one sample, sequenced in a study of cytomegalovirus exposure and HLA in healthy donors. Researchers ran the PCR with 60 Vbeta and 13 Jbeta primers. Libraries were prepared by immunoSEQ multiplex PCR; TCRdb keeps only in-frame clonotypes and omits some of them. The table records about 160,000 clones, less than 85% of them present only once. Material: PBMCs. The receptors originated from a boy between 2 and 10 years old in good health and CMV-seronegative.

The genes are TRBV28 and TRBJ1-1, with a tentative D call TRBD1 (6 bases). From germline, CDR1 is MDHEN and CDR2 SYDVKM. Trimming removed 8 bases from V and 7 bases from J, with 26 bases in between. This CDR3 comprises 16 residues. The CDR3 reads CASLFAAPVLGGEAFF. In DNA form, the CDR3 reads TGTGCCAGCCTGTTCGCTGCCCCGGTTTTAGGGGGTGAAGCTTTCTTT.

This chain uses TRBV5-4 with TRBJ1-2; 10 bases agree with TRBD1. The V and J ends lost 5 bases and 6 bases, in that order; junction bases with no gene match: 7. The CDR3 sequence is 14 residues long. Germline CDR1 is SGHNT and CDR2 is YYREEE (reference sequence). The CDR3 region is CASRHGTGVNGYTF. CDR3 coding DNA: TGTGCCAGCAGACACGGGACAGGGGTAAATGGCTACACCTTC.

This clone was picked up one time. The V and J genes are TRBV27 and TRBJ2-3, with a possible D match to TRBD2 (6 bases). The CDR3 is 15 amino acids. Per germline, CDR1 MNHEY and CDR2 SMNVEV (reference sequence). Trimming took off 1 base at V and 3 bases at J, with 11 bases between the two ends. The CDR3 DNA is TGTGCCAGCAGTTTATGGGACGGGGGAACAGATACGCAGTATTTT. This sequence encodes CASSLWDGGTDTQYF.

The chain is built from TRBV5-1 and TRBJ2-7; 7 bases match TRBD2. Trimming removed 5 bases from V and 1 base from J; junction bases left unmatched: 6. Germline-derived CDR1 and CDR2 are SGHRS and YFSETQ. CDR3 size: 14 residues. Written as DNA, the CDR3 is TGCGCCAGCAGACCGTCTAGCGGTTCCTACGAGCAGTACTTC. It translates to CASRPSSGSYEQYF. Based on the CDR3 plus reference TRBV5-1 and TRBJ2-7, the full variable domain is KAGVTQTPRYLIKTRGQQVTLSCSPISGHRSVSWYQQTPGQGLQFLFEYFSETQRNKGNFPGRFSGRQFSNSRSEMNVSTLELGDSALYLCASRPSSGSYEQYFGPGTRLTVT.

The chain carries TRBV10-3 and TRBJ1-2; D is undetermined. This CDR3 region has 15 residues. V gave up 0 bases and J gave up 5 bases, with 13 bases separating them. The germline CDR1 and CDR2 sequences are ENHRY and SYGVKD. This CDR3 is CAISESATFGYGYTF. The CDR3 DNA sequence: TGTGCCATCAGTGAGTCGGCTACATTCGGGTATGGCTACACCTTC.

In DNA, the CDR3 is TGTGCCAGCGTCAAAGGAGTGCGACTCTCCTACAATGAGCAGTTCTTC. This encodes CASVKGVRLSYNEQFF. The V gene is TRBV7-9, the J gene TRBJ2-1; D ambiguous. The V and J ends lost 8 bases and 0 bases respectively, with 17 bases between them. Germline V gene sequence: CDR1 SEHNR, CDR2 FQNEAQ (reference sequence). The CDR3 is 16 amino acids.

V usage is TRBV27 and J usage is TRBJ1-4; 9 bases are a match to TRBD1. The CDR3 loop spans 15 amino acids. V gave up 6 bases and J gave up 4 bases; unmatched junction bases: 6. Germline V lookup: CDR1 MNHEY, CDR2 SMNVEV (reference sequence). CDR3 protein: CASRRPGQGNEKLFF. The CDR3 DNA reads as TGTGCCAGCAGACGACCGGGACAGGGTAATGAAAAACTGTTTTTT.

V gene TRBV18 combines with J gene TRBJ2-1; unclear D gene. The germline CDR1 and CDR2 sequences are KGHSH and LQKENI. V was shortened by 1 base and J by 3 bases, with 10 bases between the two germline ends. This CDR3 contains 15 residues. The CDR3 region is CASSPLSHIYNEQFF. The CDR3 DNA reads as TGTGCCAGCTCACCACTTAGCCACATCTACAATGAGCAGTTCTTC.

This sequence joins TRBV6-6 and TRBJ2-5; D is ambiguous. This CDR3 comprises 15 residues. The germline V gene has CDR1 MNHNY and CDR2 SVGAGI (reference sequence). The V end lost 0 bases, the J end lost 1 base, and 9 bases lay between the germline ends. The CDR3 reads CASSYSKWAQETQYF. CDR3 nucleotide sequence: TGTGCCAGCAGTTACTCGAAGTGGGCCCAAGAGACCCAGTACTTC.

The chain recombines TRBV7-6 with TRBJ1-4, with 9 nucleotides matching TRBD1. This CDR3 spans 15 amino acids. CDR1 and CDR2 (germline): SGHVS, FNYEAQ. J gave up 8 bases and V 5 bases, and 9 bases lay outside the gene matches. CDR3 nucleotides: TGTGCCAGCAGCCCCCGGACAGGGGTAGGAGAAAAACTGTTTTTT. Residues: CASSPRTGVGEKLFF.

This chain connects TRBV28 to TRBJ2-7, with 9 bases identical to TRBD2. The CDR3 totals 14 residues. The germline V gene encodes CDR1 MDHEN and CDR2 SYDVKM. The ends lost 8 bases at V and 6 bases at J; junction bases unmatched: 11. The CDR3 region is CASGYSGSQGEQYF. The CDR3 nucleotides read TGTGCCAGCGGATATAGCGGGAGTCAAGGCGAGCAGTACTTC.

This clone has only a few counts. The DNA of the CDR3 is TGTGCCAGCAGTTTAATCGGAGATTCTGATGAAGCTTTCTTT. It specifies CASSLIGDSDEAFF. The gene calls are TRBV27 and TRBJ1-1; D gene uncertain. V dropped 2 bases and J dropped 7 bases, with 14 bases sitting between them. Germline V gene data show CDR1 as MNHEY and CDR2 as SMNVEV (reference sequence). CDR3 length: 14 amino acids.

V gene TRBV6-1 combines with J gene TRBJ2-4, with unresolved D. V dropped 3 bases and J dropped 7 bases, with 16 bases sitting between them. The CDR3 is 15 amino acids. Germline V gene lookup returns CDR1 MNHNS and CDR2 SASEGT. The CDR3 DNA reads TGTGCCAGCAGTGACGTTACTTGGCAGAGGAACATTCAGTACTTC. Protein: CASSDVTWQRNIQYF.

This chain connects TRBV5-1 to TRBJ2-5; TRBD2 agrees at 9 bases. Near its end, the DNA agrees better with TRBJ2-7, so the J call may be wrong. The CDR3 covers 15 residues. Germline loops: CDR1 SGHRS, CDR2 YFSETQ. DNA of the CDR3: TGCGCCAGCAGCCGTACCGGGACTAGCTTCCACGAGCAGTACTTC. This encodes CASSRTGTSFHEQYF.